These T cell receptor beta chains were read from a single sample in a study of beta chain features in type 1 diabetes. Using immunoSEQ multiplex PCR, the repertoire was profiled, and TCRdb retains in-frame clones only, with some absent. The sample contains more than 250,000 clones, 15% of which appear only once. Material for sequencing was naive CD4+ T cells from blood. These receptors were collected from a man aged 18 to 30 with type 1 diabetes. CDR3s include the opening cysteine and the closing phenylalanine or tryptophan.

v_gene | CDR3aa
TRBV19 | CASSIWLAGNVAATQYF
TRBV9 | CASSGPGQGPYEQYF
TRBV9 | CASSVPGLAGVHEQFF
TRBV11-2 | CASSFLAGGFISTDTQYF
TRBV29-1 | CSVFKPDRTLGYTF
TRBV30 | CAWSKRTSGVRPAEQFF
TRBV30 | CAWRPAGPGYEQYF
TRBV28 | CASSRSPNQPQHF
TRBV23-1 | CASSETGFNQPQHF
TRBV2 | CASSGPAGGGSDTQYF
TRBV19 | CASSGSSGRSQQYF
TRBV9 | CASSGGVGDFSNEQFF
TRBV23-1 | CASSQLLGLAGGPHTGELFF
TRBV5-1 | CASSEGTTVAYEQYF